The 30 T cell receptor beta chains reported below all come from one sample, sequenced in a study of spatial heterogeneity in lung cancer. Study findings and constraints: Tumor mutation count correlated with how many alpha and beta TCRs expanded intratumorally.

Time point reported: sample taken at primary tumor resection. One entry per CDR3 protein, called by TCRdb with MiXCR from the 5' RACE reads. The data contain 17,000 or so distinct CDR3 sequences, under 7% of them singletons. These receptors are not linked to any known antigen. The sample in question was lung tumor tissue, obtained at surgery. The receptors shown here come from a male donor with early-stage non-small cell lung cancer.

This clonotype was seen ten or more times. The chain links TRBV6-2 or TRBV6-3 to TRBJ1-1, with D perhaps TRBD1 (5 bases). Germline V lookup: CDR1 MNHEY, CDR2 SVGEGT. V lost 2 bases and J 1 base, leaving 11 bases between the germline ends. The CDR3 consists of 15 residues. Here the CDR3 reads CASSYGAWTNTEAFF. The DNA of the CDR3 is TGTGCCAGCAGTTACGGGGCGTGGACGAACACTGAAGCTTTCTTT.

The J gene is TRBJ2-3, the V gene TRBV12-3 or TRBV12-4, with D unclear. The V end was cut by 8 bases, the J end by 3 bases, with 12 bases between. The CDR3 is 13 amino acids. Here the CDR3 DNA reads TGTGCCAGCGCCCGTGGGGATACAGATACGCAGTATTTT. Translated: CASARGDTDTQYF.

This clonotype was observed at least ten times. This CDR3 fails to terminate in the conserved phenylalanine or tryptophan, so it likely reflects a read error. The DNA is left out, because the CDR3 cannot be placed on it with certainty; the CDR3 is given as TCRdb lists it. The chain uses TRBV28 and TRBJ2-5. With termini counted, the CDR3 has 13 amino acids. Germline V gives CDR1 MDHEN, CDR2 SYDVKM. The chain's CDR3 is CASSFSLVNNPSL.

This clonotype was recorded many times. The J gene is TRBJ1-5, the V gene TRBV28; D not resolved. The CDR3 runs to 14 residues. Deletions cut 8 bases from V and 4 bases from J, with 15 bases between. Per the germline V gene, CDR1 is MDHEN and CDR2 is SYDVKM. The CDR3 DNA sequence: TGTGCCAGCCAGGTTGGAGGTTTAAATCAGCCCCAGCATTTT. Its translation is CASQVGGLNQPQHF.

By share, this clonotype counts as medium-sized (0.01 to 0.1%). CDR3 in amino acids: CASSYGQEYEQYF. Written as DNA, the CDR3 is TGTGCCAGCAGTTACGGGCAGGAATACGAGCAGTACTTC. The chain carries TRBV6-2 or TRBV6-3 and TRBJ2-7; no clear D. The germline V gene encodes CDR1 MNHEY and CDR2 SVGEGT. This CDR3 region has 13 residues. The V end lost 2 bases, the J end lost 4 bases, and 9 bases lay between the germline ends.

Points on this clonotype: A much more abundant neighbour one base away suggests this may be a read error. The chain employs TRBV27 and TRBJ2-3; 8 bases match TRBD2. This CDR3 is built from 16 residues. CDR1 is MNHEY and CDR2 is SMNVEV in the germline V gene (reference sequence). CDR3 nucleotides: TGTGCCAGCACCCCGATCTTTGCGGGGGGCGGGGATACGAAGTATTTT. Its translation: CASTPIFAGGGDTKYF.

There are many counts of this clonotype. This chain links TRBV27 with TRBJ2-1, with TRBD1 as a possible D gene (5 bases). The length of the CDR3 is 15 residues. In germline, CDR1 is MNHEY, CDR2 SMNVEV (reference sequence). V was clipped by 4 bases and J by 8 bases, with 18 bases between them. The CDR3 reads CASSSDTTGPDEQFF. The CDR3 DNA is TGTGCCAGCAGTTCGGACACCACAGGTCCCGATGAGCAGTTCTTC.

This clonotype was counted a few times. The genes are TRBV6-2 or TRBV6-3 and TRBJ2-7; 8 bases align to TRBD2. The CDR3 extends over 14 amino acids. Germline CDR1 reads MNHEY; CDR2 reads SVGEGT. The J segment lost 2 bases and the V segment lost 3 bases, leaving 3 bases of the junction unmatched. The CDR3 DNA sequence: TGTGCCAGCAGTTATAGCGGGGTGACCTACGAGCAGTACTTC. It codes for CASSYSGVTYEQYF.

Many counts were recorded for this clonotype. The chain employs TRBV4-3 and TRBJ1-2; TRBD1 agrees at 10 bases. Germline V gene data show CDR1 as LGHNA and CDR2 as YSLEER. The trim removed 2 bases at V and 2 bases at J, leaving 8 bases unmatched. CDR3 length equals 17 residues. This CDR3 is CASSQLGTGALNYGYTF. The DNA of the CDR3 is TGCGCCAGCAGCCAACTAGGGACAGGGGCCCTCAACTATGGCTACACCTTC.

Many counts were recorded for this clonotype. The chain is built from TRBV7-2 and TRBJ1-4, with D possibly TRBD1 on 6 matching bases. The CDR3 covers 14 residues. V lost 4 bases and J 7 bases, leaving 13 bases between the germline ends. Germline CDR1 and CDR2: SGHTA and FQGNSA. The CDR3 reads CASSSQGRVEKLFF. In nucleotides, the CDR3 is TGTGCCAGCAGCTCACAGGGACGGGTTGAAAAACTGTTTTTT.

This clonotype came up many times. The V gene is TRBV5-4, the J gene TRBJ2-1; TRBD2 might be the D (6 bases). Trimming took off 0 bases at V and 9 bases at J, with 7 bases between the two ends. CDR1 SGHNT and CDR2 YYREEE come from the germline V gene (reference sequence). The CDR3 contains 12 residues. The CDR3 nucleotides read TGTGCCAGCAGCTTGGCCGGGGGTGAGCAGTTCTTC. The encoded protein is CASSLAGGEQFF.

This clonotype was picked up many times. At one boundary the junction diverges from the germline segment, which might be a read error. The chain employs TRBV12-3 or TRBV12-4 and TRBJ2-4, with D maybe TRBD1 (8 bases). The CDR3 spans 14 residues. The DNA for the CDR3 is TGTGCCAGCAGTCTAGCGGACAGGGAGGACATTCAGTACTTC. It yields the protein CASSLADREDIQYF.

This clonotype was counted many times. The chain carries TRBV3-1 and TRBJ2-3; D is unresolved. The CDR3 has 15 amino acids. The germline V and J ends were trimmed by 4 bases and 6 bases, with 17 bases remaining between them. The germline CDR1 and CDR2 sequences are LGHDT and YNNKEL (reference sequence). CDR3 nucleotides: TGTGCCAGCAGCCCCCAAGGTAGTTGGTCGGATACGCAGTATTTT. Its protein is CASSPQGSWSDTQYF.

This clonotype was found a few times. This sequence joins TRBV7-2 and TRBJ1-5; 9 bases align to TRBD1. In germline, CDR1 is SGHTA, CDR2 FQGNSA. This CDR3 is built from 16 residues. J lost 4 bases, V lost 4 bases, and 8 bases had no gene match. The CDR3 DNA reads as TGTGCCAGCAGCTCTCTAGGACAGGGGTGGAATCAGCCCCAGCATTTT. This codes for CASSSLGQGWNQPQHF.

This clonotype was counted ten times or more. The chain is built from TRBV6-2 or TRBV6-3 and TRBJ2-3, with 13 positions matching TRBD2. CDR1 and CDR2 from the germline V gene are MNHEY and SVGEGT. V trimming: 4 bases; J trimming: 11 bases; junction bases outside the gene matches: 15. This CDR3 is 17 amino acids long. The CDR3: CASSSPPTSGGFKGQYF. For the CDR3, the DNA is TGTGCCAGCAGTTCCCCCCCGACTAGCGGGGGGTTCAAAGGGCAGTATTTT.

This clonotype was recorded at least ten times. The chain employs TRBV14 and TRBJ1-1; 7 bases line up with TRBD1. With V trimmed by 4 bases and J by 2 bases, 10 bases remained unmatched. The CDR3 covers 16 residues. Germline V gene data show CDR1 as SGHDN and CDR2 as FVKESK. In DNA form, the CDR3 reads TGTGCCAGCAGCCCGGGGACGGGACAGTCCAACACTGAAGCTTTCTTT. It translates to CASSPGTGQSNTEAFF. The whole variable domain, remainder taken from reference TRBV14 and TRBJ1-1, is EAGVTQFPSHSVIEKGQTVTLRCDPISGHDNLYWYRRVMGKEIKFLLHFVKESKQDESGMPNNRFLAERTGGTYSTLKVQPAELEDSGVYFCASSPGTGQSNTEAFFGQGTRLTVV.

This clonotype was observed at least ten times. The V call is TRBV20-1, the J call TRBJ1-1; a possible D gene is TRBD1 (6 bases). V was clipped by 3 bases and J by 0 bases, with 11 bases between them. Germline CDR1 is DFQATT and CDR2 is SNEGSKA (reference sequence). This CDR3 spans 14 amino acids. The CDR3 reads CSASVGAVNTEAFF. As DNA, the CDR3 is TGCAGTGCTAGTGTGGGGGCGGTGAACACTGAAGCTTTCTTT.

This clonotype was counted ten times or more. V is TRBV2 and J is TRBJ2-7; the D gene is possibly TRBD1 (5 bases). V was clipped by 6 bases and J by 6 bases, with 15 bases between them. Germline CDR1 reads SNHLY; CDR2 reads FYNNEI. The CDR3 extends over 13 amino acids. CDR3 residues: CASRGWGGSEQYF. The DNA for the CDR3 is TGTGCCAGCAGGGGCTGGGGCGGAAGCGAGCAGTACTTC.

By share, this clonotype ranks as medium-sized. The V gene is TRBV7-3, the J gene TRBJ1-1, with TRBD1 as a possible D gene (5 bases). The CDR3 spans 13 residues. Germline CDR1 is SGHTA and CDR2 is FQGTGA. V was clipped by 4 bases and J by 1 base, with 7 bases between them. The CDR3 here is CASSSGQNTEAFF. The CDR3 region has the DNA TGTGCCAGCAGCTCAGGACAGAACACTGAAGCTTTCTTT.

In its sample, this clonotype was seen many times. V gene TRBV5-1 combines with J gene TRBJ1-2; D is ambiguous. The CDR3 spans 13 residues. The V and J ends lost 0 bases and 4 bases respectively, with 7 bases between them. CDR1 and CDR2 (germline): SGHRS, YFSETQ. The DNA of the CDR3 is TGCGCCAGCAGCTTGGGAGGTTCCTATGGCTACACCTTC. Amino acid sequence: CASSLGGSYGYTF.

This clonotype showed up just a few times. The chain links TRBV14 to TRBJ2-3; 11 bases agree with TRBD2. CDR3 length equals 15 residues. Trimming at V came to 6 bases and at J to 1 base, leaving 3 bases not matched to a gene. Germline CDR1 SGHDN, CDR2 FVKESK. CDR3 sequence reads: CASRLAGAGTDTQYF. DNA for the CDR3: TGTGCCAGCAGACTAGCGGGGGCCGGCACAGATACGCAGTATTTT. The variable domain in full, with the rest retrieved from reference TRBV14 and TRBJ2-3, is EAGVTQFPSHSVIEKGQTVTLRCDPISGHDNLYWYRRVMGKEIKFLLHFVKESKQDESGMPNNRFLAERTGGTYSTLKVQPAELEDSGVYFCASRLAGAGTDTQYFGPGTRLTVL.

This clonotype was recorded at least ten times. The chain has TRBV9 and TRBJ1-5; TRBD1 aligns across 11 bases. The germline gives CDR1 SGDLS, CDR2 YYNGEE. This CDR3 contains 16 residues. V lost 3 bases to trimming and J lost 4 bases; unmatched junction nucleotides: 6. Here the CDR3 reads CASSAGTGGENQPQHF. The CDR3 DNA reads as TGTGCCAGCAGCGCCGGGACAGGGGGAGAAAATCAGCCCCAGCATTTT. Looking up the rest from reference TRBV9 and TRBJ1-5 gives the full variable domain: DSGVTQTPKHLITATGQRVTLRCSPRSGDLSVYWYQQSLDQGLQFLIQYYNGEERAKGNILERFSAQQFPDLHSELNLSSLELGDSALYFCASSAGTGGENQPQHFGDGTRLSIL.

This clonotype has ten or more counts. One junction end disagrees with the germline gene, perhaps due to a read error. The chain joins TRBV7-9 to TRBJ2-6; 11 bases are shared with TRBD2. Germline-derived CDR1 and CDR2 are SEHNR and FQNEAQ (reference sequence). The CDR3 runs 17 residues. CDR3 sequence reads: CASSLAGGNSGANVLTF. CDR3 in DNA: TGTGCCAGCAGCCTAGCGGGAGGCAACTCTGGGGCCAACGTCCTGACTTTC.

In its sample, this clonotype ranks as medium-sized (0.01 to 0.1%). The CDR3 spells CASSTPQGGGTDTQYF. CDR3 DNA: TGTGCCAGCAGCACTCCCCAGGGCGGGGGCACAGATACGCAGTATTTT. The chain combines TRBV28 with TRBJ2-3; D may be TRBD2 (6 bases). V gave up 6 bases and J gave up 1 base, with 17 bases separating them. Germline V CDR1 and CDR2: MDHEN, SYDVKM. The CDR3 totals 16 residues.

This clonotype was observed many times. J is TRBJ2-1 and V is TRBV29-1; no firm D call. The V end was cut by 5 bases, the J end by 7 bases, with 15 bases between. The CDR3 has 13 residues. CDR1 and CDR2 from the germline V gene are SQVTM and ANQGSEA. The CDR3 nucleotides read TGCAGCGTTAAAAAGGGCCCTTCTAATGAGCAGTTCTTC. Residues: CSVKKGPSNEQFF.

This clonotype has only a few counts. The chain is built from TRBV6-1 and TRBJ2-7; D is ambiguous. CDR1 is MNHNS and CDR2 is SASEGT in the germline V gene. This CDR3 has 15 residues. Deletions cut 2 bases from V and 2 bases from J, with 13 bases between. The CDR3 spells CASSEIGRIPYEQYF. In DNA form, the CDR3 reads TGTGCCAGCAGTGAAATAGGCAGAATTCCCTACGAGCAGTACTTC.

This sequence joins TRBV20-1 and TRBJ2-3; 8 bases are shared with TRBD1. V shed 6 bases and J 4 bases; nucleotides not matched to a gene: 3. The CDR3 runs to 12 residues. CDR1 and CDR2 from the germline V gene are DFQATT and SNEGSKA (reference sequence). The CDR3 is CSAPTGADTQYF. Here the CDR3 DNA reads TGCAGTGCCCCGACAGGGGCAGATACGCAGTATTTT.

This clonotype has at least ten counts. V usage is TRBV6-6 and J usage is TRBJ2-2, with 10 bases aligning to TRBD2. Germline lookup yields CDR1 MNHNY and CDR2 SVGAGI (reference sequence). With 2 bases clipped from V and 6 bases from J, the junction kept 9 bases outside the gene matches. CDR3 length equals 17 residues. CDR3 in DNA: TGTGCCAGCAGTTACGCTCAGCCAGCGGGAGGGGCCGGGGAGCTGTTTTTT. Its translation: CASSYAQPAGGAGELFF.

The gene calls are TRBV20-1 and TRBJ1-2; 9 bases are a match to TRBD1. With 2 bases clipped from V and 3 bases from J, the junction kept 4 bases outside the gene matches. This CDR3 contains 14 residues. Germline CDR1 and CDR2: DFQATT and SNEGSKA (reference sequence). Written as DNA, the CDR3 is TGCAGTGCTAGACTCCGGGACAGGGACTATGGCTACACCTTC. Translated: CSARLRDRDYGYTF.

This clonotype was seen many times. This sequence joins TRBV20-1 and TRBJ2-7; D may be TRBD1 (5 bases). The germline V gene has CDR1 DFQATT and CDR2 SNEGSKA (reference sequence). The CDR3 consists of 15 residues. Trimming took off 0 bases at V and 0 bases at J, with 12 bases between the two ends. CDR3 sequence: CSARDPQGLSYEQYF. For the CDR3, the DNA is TGCAGTGCTAGAGATCCCCAGGGCCTCTCCTACGAGCAGTACTTC.